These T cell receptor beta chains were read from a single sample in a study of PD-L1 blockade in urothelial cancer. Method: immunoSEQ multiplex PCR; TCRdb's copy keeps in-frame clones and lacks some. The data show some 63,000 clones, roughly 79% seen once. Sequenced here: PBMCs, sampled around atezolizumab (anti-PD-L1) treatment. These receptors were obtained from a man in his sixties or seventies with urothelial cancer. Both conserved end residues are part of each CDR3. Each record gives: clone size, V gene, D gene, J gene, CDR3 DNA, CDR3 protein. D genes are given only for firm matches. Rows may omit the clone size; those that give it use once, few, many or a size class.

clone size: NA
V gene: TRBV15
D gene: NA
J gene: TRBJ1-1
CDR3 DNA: TGTGCCACCAGCAGAGAGGCAGGGGAAGCCACTGAAGCTTTCTTT
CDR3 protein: CATSREAGEATEAFF

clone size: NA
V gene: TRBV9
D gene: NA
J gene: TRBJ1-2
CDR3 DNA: TGTGCCAGCAGCGCGGGGCTGGAGGGGAGCTATGGCTACACCTTC
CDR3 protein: CASSAGLEGSYGYTF

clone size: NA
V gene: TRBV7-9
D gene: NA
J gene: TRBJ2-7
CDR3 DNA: TGTGCCAGCAGCTTAGCGCTTAGCGTCCCCTCCGAGCAGTACTTC
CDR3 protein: CASSLALSVPSEQYF

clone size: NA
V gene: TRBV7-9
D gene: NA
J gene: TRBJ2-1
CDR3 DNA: TGTGCCAGCAGCTTAGCGCGGGGATGGGCGTTCTTC
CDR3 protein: CASSLARGWAFF

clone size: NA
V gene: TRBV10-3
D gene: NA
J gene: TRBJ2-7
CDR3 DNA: TGTGCCATCAGTGAGGTCGGGTACGAGCAGTACTTC
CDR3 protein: CAISEVGYEQYF

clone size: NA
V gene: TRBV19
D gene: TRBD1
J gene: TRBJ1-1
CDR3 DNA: TGTGCCAGTAGCTTAGGGGGCCTCATGAACACTGAAGCTTTCTTT
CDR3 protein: CASSLGGLMNTEAFF

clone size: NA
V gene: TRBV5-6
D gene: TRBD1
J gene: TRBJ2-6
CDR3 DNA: TGTGCCAGCAGCTTGGCCGGACAGGGGGCAGCTGGGGCCAACGTCCTGACTTTC
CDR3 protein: CASSLAGQGAAGANVLTF

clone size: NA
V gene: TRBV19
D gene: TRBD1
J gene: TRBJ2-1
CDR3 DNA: TGTGCCAGTACCGGGACAGGGGGCTACAATGAGCAGTTCTTC
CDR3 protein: CASTGTGGYNEQFF

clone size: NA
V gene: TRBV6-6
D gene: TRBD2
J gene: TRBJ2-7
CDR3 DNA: TGTGCCAGCACCCTGCGACTAGCGGGGGAAGCCTACGAGCAGTACTTC
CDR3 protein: CASTLRLAGEAYEQYF

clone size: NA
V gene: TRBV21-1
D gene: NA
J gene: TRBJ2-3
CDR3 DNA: TGTGCCAGCAGCCCCCGAGGAGGGTGGGGTACGCAGTATTTT
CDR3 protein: CASSPRGGWGTQYF

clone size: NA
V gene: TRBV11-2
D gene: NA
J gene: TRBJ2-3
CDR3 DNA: TGTGCCAGCAGCCTACGAGGAGACACAGATACGCAGTATTTT
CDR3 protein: CASSLRGDTDTQYF

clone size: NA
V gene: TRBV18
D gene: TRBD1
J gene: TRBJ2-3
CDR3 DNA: TGTGCCAGCACACAGGGGGCTAGCACAGATACGCAGTATTTT
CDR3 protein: CASTQGASTDTQYF

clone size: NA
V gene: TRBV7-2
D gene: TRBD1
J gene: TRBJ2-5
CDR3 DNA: TGTGCCAGCAGCCGCGGACAGGAAGAGACCCAGTACTTC
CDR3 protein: CASSRGQEETQYF

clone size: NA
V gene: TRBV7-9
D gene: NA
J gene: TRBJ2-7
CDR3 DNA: TGTGCCAGCAGCTTAGAGGAGGGACGGACGTTCTACGAGCAGTACTTC
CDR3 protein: CASSLEEGRTFYEQYF

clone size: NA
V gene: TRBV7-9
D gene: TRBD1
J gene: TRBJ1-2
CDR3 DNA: TGTGCCAGCAGCCACCGGGACAGAACCTTTAACTATGGCTACACCTTC
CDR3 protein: CASSHRDRTFNYGYTF

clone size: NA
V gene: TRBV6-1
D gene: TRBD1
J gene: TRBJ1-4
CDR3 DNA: TGTGCCAGCACAGGGGGTGCCCAGGGGGAAAAACTGTTTTTT
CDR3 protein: CASTGGAQGEKLFF

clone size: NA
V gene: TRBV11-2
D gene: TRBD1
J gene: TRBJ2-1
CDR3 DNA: TGTGCCAGCAGCTTAGATCTGGCAGGGGGCCGGAATGAGCAGTTCTTC
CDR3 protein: CASSLDLAGGRNEQFF

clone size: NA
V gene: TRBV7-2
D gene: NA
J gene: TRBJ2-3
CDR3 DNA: TGTGCCAGCAGCCGGGACAAACTCGCTCCGCGCACAGATACGCAGTATTTT
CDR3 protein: CASSRDKLAPRTDTQYF

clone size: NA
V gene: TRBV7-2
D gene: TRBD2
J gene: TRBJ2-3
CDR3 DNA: TGTGCCAGCAGCCATGATATAGCGGGGACAGATACGCAGTATTTT
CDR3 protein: CASSHDIAGTDTQYF

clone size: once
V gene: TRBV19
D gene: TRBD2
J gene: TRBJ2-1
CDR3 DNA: TGTGCCAGTACCCAGCTGGGGCGGGAGGGCCGTAATGAGCAGTTCTTC
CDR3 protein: CASTQLGREGRNEQFF

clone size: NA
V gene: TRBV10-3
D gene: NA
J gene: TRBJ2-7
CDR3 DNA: TGTGCCATCAGTGACCCTAATACGGGGAAAGCCTACGAGCAGTACTTC
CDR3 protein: CAISDPNTGKAYEQYF

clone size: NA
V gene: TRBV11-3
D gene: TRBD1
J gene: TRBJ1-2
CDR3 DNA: TGTGCCAGCAGCTACTCGGACAGGGAGGGCTATGGCTACACCTTC
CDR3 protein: CASSYSDREGYGYTF

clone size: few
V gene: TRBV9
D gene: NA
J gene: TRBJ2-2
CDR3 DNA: TGTGCCAGCAGCGTCGACAGTTCCCCGAACACCGGGGAGCTGTTTTTT
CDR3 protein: CASSVDSSPNTGELFF

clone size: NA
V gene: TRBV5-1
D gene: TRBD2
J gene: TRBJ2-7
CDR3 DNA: TGCGCCAGCAGCCCTGGGGCTAGCGGGGGGACCTCCTACGAGCAGTACTTC
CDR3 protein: CASSPGASGGTSYEQYF

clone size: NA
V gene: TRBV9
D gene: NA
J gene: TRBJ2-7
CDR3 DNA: TGTGCCAGCAGCGTAGGAGGCTTGGGCTACGAGCAGTACTTC
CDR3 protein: CASSVGGLGYEQYF

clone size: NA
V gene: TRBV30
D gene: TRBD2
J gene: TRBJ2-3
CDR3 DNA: TGTGCCTGGACCCGACTAGCGGGAGGGTCAGATACGCAGTATTTT
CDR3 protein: CAWTRLAGGSDTQYF

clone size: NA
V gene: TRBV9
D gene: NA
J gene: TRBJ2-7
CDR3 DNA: TGTGCCAGCAGCGTAGATCCAGGATCAAGCTACGAGCAGTACTTC
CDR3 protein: CASSVDPGSSYEQYF

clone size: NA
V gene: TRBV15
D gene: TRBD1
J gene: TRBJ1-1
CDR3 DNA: TGTGCCACCAGCAGAGATTTCGGGACAGGGGTTGAAGCTTTCTTT
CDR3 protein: CATSRDFGTGVEAFF

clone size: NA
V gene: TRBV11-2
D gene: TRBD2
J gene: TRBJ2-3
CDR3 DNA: TGTGCCAGCAGCTTAGGGCTAGCGGGAGGTGGTACGCAGTATTTT
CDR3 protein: CASSLGLAGGGTQYF

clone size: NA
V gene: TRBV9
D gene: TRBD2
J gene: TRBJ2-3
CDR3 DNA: TGTGCCAGCAGCCTTAGCGGGGTGAGCACAGATACGCAGTATTTT
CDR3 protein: CASSLSGVSTDTQYF

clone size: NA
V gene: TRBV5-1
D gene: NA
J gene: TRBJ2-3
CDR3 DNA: TGCGCCAGCAGCTTGGCGGGGGTGAGCACAGATACGCAGTATTTT
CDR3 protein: CASSLAGVSTDTQYF

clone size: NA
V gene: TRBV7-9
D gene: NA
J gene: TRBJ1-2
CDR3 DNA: TGTGCCAGCAGCCAGGAGGCCGGAATTTATGGCTACACCTTC
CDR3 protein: CASSQEAGIYGYTF

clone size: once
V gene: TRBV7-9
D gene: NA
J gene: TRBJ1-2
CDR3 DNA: TGTGCCAGCAGCTTAGTCCCAGTGCATTCTAACTATGGCTACACCTTC
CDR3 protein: CASSLVPVHSNYGYTF

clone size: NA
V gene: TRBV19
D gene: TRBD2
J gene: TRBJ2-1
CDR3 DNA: TGTGCCAGTAGTATGTGGAGCGGGAGGGCCTCGTATGAGCAGTTCTTC
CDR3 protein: CASSMWSGRASYEQFF

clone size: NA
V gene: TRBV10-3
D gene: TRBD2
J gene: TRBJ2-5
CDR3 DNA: TGTGCCATCAGTGATTCCGGACAACGGGGGGGTGAGACCCAGTACTTC
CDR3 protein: CAISDSGQRGGETQYF

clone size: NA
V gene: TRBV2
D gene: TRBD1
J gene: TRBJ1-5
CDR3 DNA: TGTGCCAGCAGTGAACTCCAGGGGGGTGCTCAGCCCCAGCATTTT
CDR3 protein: CASSELQGGAQPQHF

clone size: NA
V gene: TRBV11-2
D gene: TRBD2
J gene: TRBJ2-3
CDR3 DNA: TGTGCCAGCAGCCCAGTAGCGGGGGGTGGCGAAGATACGCAGTATTTT
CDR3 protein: CASSPVAGGGEDTQYF

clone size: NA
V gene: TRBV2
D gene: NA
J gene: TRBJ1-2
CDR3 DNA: TGTGCCAGCAGTGAACAGGGAAGCTATGGCTACACCTTC
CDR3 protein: CASSEQGSYGYTF

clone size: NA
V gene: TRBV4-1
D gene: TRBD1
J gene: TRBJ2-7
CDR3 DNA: TGCGCCAGCAGTCCAGGACAGGGGGTAAGGTACGAGCAGTACTTC
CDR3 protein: CASSPGQGVRYEQYF

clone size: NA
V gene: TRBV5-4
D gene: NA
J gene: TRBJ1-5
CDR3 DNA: TGTGCCAGCAGCCGGGGGACCGGCGATCAGCCCCAGCATTTT
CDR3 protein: CASSRGTGDQPQHF

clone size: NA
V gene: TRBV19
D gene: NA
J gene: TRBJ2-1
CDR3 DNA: TGTGCCAGTAGTACCACCTTCCGGGGGAACAATGAGCAGTTCTTC
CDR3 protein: CASSTTFRGNNEQFF

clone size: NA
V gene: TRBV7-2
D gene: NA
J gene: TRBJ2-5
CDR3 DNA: TGTGCCAGCAGCCCCGCCCGGTGGGAGACCCAGTACTTC
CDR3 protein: CASSPARWETQYF

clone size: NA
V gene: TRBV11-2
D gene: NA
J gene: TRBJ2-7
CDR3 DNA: TGTGCCAGCAGCTTCGGGACATCCGCCTACGAGCAGTACTTC
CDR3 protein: CASSFGTSAYEQYF

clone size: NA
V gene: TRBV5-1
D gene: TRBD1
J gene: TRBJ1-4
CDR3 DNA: TGCGCCAGCAGCCGGGACAGCCAGCCCAATGAAAAACTGTTTTTT
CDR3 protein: CASSRDSQPNEKLFF

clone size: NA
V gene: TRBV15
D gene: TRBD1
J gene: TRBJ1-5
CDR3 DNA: TGTGCCACCAGCAGACGGACAGGGGCGAGCAATCAGCCCCAGCATTTT
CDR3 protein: CATSRRTGASNQPQHF

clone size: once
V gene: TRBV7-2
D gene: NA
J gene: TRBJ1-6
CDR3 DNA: TGTGCCAGCAGCCCATACAATAATTCACCCCTCCACTTT
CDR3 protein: CASSPYNNSPLHF

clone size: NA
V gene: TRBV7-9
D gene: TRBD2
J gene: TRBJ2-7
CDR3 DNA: TGTGCCAGCAGCAGGGCGGGACTAGCGGGAGTAAGGGAGCAGTACTTC
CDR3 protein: CASSRAGLAGVREQYF

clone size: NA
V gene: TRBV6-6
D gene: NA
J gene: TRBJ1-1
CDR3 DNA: TGTGCCAGCAGTTACTCGTGGCAGGGGCTGCCCGAAGCTTTCTTT
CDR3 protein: CASSYSWQGLPEAFF